This TCR beta chain was observed in a study of beta chain features in type 1 diabetes. Study-wide findings and caveats: Patients' naive, central memory and regulatory TCRB repertoires appeared more alike than those of healthy donors. Researchers report that Type 1 diabetes patients had moderately but significantly shorter TCRB CDR3s across all four CD4+ subsets.

What was sequenced were expressed TCRB transcripts, since all of the isolated RNA had been reverse transcribed. Sequencing used immunoSEQ multiplex PCR; TCRdb keeps in-frame clones, though not all of them. The data contain around 400,000 clones, 10% to 15% of them seen just once; the ten biggest clones take up under 0.02%. As for this clone: Its antigen is unidentified.

The ends lost 0 bases at V and 5 bases at J; junction bases unmatched: 1. Germline CDR1 reads ENHRY; CDR2 reads SYGVKD. The CDR3 spans 15 residues. The rearrangement links TRBV10-3 to TRBJ1-4; TRBD1 matches 9 bases. Sample: naive CD4+ T cells from blood. This clonotype was obtained from a man younger than 35 in good health. The CDR3: CAISESGQGNEKLFF. In DNA, the CDR3 is TGTGCCATCAGTGAGTCAGGACAGGGGAATGAAAAACTGTTTTTT.